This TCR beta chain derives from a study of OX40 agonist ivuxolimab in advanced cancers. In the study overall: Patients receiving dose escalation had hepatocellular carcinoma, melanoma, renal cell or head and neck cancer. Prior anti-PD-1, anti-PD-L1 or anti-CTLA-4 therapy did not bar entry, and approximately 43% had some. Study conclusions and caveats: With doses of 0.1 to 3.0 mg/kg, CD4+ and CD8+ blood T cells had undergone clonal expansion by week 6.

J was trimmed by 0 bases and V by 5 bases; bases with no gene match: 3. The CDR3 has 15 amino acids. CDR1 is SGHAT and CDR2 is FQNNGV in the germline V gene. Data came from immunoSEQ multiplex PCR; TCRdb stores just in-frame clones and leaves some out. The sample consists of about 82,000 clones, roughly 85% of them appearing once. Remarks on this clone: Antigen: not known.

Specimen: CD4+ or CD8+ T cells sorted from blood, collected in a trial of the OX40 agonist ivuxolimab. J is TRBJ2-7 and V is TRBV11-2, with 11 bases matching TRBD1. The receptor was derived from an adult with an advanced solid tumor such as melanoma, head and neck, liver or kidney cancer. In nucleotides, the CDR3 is TGTGCCAGCAGCCCAGGGACAGGGGGCTCCTACGAGCAGTACTTC. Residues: CASSPGTGGSYEQYF.